These 2 T cell receptor beta chains were sequenced from one sample in a study of T cell responses to AZD1222 COVID-19 vaccine. Assay used: immunoSEQ multiplex PCR; TCRdb lists only in-frame clones, some missing. Here the sample spans about 120,000 clones, about 85% being singletons. This sample comprised peripheral blood, obtained 28 days after the second AZD1222 dose. These receptors originate from an adult who received the AZD1222 COVID-19 vaccine.

V is TRBV6-2 or TRBV6-3 and J is TRBJ2-5; D is possibly TRBD2 (6 bases). Trimming removed 0 bases from V and 2 bases from J, with 13 bases in between. The CDR3 sequence is 16 residues long. Per germline, CDR1 MNHEY and CDR2 SVGEGT. The CDR3 DNA follows: TGTGCCAGCAGTTACTCCCCCGGGACTTTTCAAGAGACCCAGTACTTC. Protein sequence: CASSYSPGTFQETQYF.

This chain uses TRBV4-2 with TRBJ1-1; 8 positions agree with TRBD1. The J segment lost 5 bases and the V segment lost 0 bases, leaving 2 bases of the junction unmatched. The CDR3 consists of 14 residues. Germline assignment: CDR1 LGHNA and CDR2 YNFKEQ. The DNA for the CDR3 is TGTGCCAGCAGCCAAGACCAGGGGGCAACTGAAGCTTTCTTT. Its translation: CASSQDQGATEAFF.